This T cell receptor (beta chain) is drawn from a study of T-cell memory formation after mild COVID-19. The CDR3 consists of 13 residues. V was clipped by 5 bases and J by 3 bases; unmatched bases: 2. The germline CDR1 and CDR2 sequences are KGHSH and LQKENI. This clonotype was counted ten times or more. Using its own MiXCR run on the 5' RACE reads, TCRdb lists one record per CDR3 protein. This repertoire shows roughly 300,000 distinct CDR3 sequences, 8% to 9% found once; its top ten account for approximately 23%. The TCR was taken from a man aged 18-30 years who had mild COVID-19 (a few samples of this study predate the infection). Cell type and time point are not known. The sample taken for sequencing was PBMCs or a T cell subset sorted from them (not recorded which). The chain joins TRBV18 to TRBJ1-1, with TRBD1 matching 8 bases. The CDR3, as DNA: TGTGCCAGCTCAGGGACAGGCTACACTGAAGCTTTCTTT. It specifies CASSGTGYTEAFF.